What follows is one T cell receptor beta chain and its context. The target antigen is unknown. Unique molecular identifiers were added to individual cDNA molecules. TCRdb re-derived calls from the 5' RACE reads in MiXCR, one entry per CDR3 protein. The sample holds roughly 99,000 distinct CDR3 sequences; roughly 12% are singletons and the top ten take under 4.5%. Trimming shortened V by 7 bases and J by 3 bases, and 16 bases separated the two germline ends. Germline V gene sequence: CDR1 MDHEN, CDR2 SYDVKM. This CDR3 comprises 15 residues. The data were taken from a study of early T cells in non-severe SARS-CoV-2 infection. Study-level background: The input, bulk RNA from unsorted whole blood, was sequenced, and chains were unpaired.

Study-wide results and caveats: Matching with VDJdb favored anti-spike CD8 responses (missing private and CD4 specificities).

The receptor's source is an adult who was a healthcare worker with PCR-confirmed SARS-CoV-2 infection or an uninfected control (not recorded which). This specimen was whole blood, taken at baseline. The genes are TRBV28 and TRBJ2-1, with D possibly matching TRBD2 (7 bases). In nucleotides, the CDR3 is TGTGCCAGCATGGTAGGGGGGGTTTTCTACAATGAGCAGTTCTTC. Translated: CASMVGGVFYNEQFF.